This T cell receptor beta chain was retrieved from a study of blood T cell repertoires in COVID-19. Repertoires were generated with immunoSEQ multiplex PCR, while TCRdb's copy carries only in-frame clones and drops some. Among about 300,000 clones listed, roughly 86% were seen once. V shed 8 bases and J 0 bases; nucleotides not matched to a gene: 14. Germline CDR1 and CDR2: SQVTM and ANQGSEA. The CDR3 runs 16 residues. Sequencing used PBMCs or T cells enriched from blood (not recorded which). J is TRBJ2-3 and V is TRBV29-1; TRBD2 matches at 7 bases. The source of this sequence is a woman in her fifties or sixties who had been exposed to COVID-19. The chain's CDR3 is CSHPRPGGTSTDTQYF. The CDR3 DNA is TGCAGCCACCCCCGGCCGGGGGGAACGAGCACAGATACGCAGTATTTT.